This TCR beta chain derives from a study of patients and donors after allogeneic stem cell transplantation. Each CDR3 protein is one row after TCRdb ran MiXCR on the RT-PCR reads. The repertoire holds 400,000 to 500,000 distinct CDR3 sequences, with 15% to 20% as singletons. The CDR3 has 15 amino acids. Germline CDR1 and CDR2: SNHLY and FYNNEI. Losses at the gene ends were 4 bases for V and 6 bases for J; bases not matched to a gene: 9. This sequence was found in a human donor who was either an allogeneic HSCT recipient or a stem cell or donor lymphocyte infusion donor (not recorded which). It is not recorded whose cells these are; they may come from a transplant donor. This chain connects TRBV2 to TRBJ1-2; the match to TRBD1 covers 9 bases. Sequencing was done on a sample of blood, either unsorted or a sorted T cell fraction (not recorded which). CDR3 DNA sequence: TGTGCCAGCAGTGTCGGAGTGGGACAGGGCCATGGCTACACCTTC. This encodes CASSVGVGQGHGYTF.